One sample yielded the 16 T cell receptor beta chains listed below, sequenced in a study of blood T cell repertoires in COVID-19. Profiled with immunoSEQ multiplex PCR; TCRdb holds only in-frame clones, not every one. Of a few hundred thousand clones in the sample, roughly 88% were seen once. Sequencing was performed on PBMCs or T cells enriched from blood (not recorded which). The receptors stem from a man younger than 30 who had recovered from COVID-19.

The chain is built from TRBV5-6 and TRBJ1-1, with D unresolved. V lost 2 bases, J lost 1 base, and 9 bases lay in between. This CDR3 spans 14 amino acids. CDR1 and CDR2 (germline): SGHDT, YYEEEE. The CDR3 DNA sequence: TGTGCCAGCAGCTTCCGGCGGAAGAACACTGAAGCTTTCTTT. Translated, it gives CASSFRRKNTEAFF. Supplemented by reference TRBV5-6 and TRBJ1-1, the full variable domain reads DAGVTQSPTHLIKTRGQQVTLRCSPKSGHDTVSWYQQALGQGPQFIFQYYEEEERQRGNFPDRFSGHQFPNYSSELNVNALLLGDSALYLCASSFRRKNTEAFFGQGTRLTVV.

In its sample, this clone was seen once. The V and J genes are TRBV6-5 and TRBJ2-1; no definite D call. The length of the CDR3 is 15 residues. Germline loops: CDR1 MNHEY, CDR2 SVGAGI. Between the trimmed V and J ends, which lost 6 bases and 8 bases, there was a span of 20 bases. As DNA, the CDR3 is TGTGCCAGCAGAAGTTTGGAGTACCTAGGAGATGAGCAGTTCTTC. It encodes CASRSLEYLGDEQFF.

The chain links TRBV3-1 (or the pseudogene TRBV3-2) to TRBJ2-1, with 10 bases matching TRBD2. In germline, CDR1 is LGHDT, CDR2 YNNKEL (reference sequence). The ends lost 1 base at V and 6 bases at J; junction bases unmatched: 9. This CDR3 region has 17 residues. The CDR3 DNA sequence: TGTGCCAGCAGCCAAGCCACGTCTAGCGGGGGCCGCAATGAGCAGTTCTTC. It codes for CASSQATSSGGRNEQFF.

The chain uses TRBV11-3 and TRBJ2-7; TRBD1 matches at 9 bases. The CDR3 is made up of 16 amino acids. Per germline, CDR1 SGHNT and CDR2 YENEEA. Trimming took 2 bases from V and 5 from J; bases not matched to a gene: 10. In DNA form, the CDR3 reads TGTGCCAGCAGCTTATCTTCGGGACAGGGATCCCACGAGCAGTACTTC. As protein: CASSLSSGQGSHEQYF.

The rearrangement uses TRBV6-5 and TRBJ1-2, with TRBD1 matching 7 bases. The CDR3 runs to 16 residues. The germline V gene encodes CDR1 MNHEY and CDR2 SVGAGI. V shed 0 bases, J shed 5 bases, and the junction held 9 bases outside the gene matches. CDR3 sequence: CASSYSIQGGGYGYTF. For the CDR3, the DNA is TGTGCCAGCAGTTACTCGATCCAGGGGGGTGGTTATGGCTACACCTTC.

The chain combines TRBV10-3 with TRBJ2-5; 8 nucleotides agree with TRBD2. V was pared by 2 bases and J by 0 bases, with 5 bases of the junction left unmatched. Germline CDR1 and CDR2: ENHRY and SYGVKD. The CDR3 loop spans 16 amino acids. The CDR3 DNA reads TGTGCCATCAGTGAGCTGTCTAGCGGGTACCAAGAGACCCAGTACTTC. It is translated as CAISELSSGYQETQYF.

The chain uses TRBV2 and TRBJ1-4; possible D gene TRBD1, 5 bases. Germline assignment: CDR1 SNHLY and CDR2 FYNNEI. The V end lost 8 bases, the J end lost 0 bases, and 13 bases lay between the germline ends. The CDR3 has 15 residues. The CDR3 reads CASGGLIATNEKLFF. Here the CDR3 DNA reads TGTGCCAGCGGGGGACTGATTGCAACTAATGAAAAACTGTTTTTT.

The chain uses TRBV7-2 and TRBJ2-1; 11 positions agree with TRBD2. This CDR3 comprises 15 residues. The J segment lost 4 bases and the V segment lost 5 bases, leaving 4 bases of the junction unmatched. Looked up from germline, CDR1 is SGHTA and CDR2 is FQGNSA. The CDR3 reads CASSVGLAVYNEQFF. The CDR3 coding sequence is TGTGCCAGCAGCGTGGGACTAGCGGTATACAATGAGCAGTTCTTC. Complete variable domain (other parts from reference TRBV7-2 and TRBJ2-1): GAGVSQSPSNKVTEKGKDVELRCDPISGHTALYWYRQSLGQGLEFLIYFQGNSAPDKSGLPSDRFSAERTGGSVSTLTIQRTQQEDSAVYLCASSVGLAVYNEQFFGPGTRLTVL.

V and J are TRBV5-1 and TRBJ1-2, with TRBD1 matching 10 bases. Losses at the gene ends were 2 bases for V and 8 bases for J; bases not matched to a gene: 12. The germline CDR1 and CDR2 sequences are SGHRS and YFSETQ. This CDR3 contains 16 residues. For the CDR3, the DNA is TGCGCCAGCAGCTTTGGGGACAGGGGAATAAGAGCGGGCTACACCTTC. This encodes CASSFGDRGIRAGYTF.

The chain has TRBV12-5 and TRBJ1-5, with unresolved D. CDR3 size: 16 residues. From germline, CDR1 is LGHNT and CDR2 FRNRAP. With 7 bases removed from V and 0 bases from J, the gap between germline ends came to 16 bases. The chain's CDR3 is CASDRNGADSNQPQHF. CDR3 nucleotide sequence: TGTGCTAGTGACCGCAACGGAGCTGATAGCAATCAGCCCCAGCATTTT. The variable domain in full, completed from reference TRBV12-5 and TRBJ1-5, reads DARVTQTPRHKVTEMGQEVTMRCQPILGHNTVFWYRQTMMQGLELLAYFRNRAPLDDSGMPKDRFSAEMPDATLATLKIQPSEPRDSAVYFCASDRNGADSNQPQHFGDGTRLSIL.

Worth noting for this clone: The same CDR3 is also encoded by other DNA sequences in this sample. CDR3 protein: CASSLAQNTEAFF. The CDR3 DNA reads TGCGCCAGCAGCTTGGCCCAGAACACTGAAGCTTTCTTT. V and J are TRBV5-1 and TRBJ1-1; D gene ambiguous. CDR1 is SGHRS, CDR2 YFSETQ, per germline. V was clipped by 0 bases and J by 1 base, with 4 bases between them. This CDR3 is 13 amino acids long.

The J gene is TRBJ1-2, the V gene TRBV7-9, with 8 bases identical to TRBD1. V was clipped by 7 bases and J by 3 bases; unmatched bases: 4. Germline lookup yields CDR1 SEHNR and CDR2 FQNEAQ (reference sequence). The length of the CDR3 is 13 residues. CDR3 nucleotide sequence: TGTGCCAGCACCGGACAGGGATACTATGGCTACACCTTC. It specifies CASTGQGYYGYTF.

The rearrangement joins TRBV5-5 to TRBJ1-5; D perhaps matches TRBD1 (6 bases). CDR3 size: 15 residues. The germline V gene encodes CDR1 SGHKS and CDR2 YYEKEE (reference sequence). V was shortened by 0 bases and J by 6 bases, with 13 bases between the two germline ends. CDR3 DNA: TGTGCCAGCAGCTTGGCCGGGGGGCTGGGTCAGCCCCAGCATTTT. Its protein product is CASSLAGGLGQPQHF.

The chain is built from TRBV7-9 and TRBJ1-2; D is uncertain. This CDR3 has 16 amino acids. V lost 0 bases and J 0 bases, leaving 11 bases between the germline ends. Germline loops: CDR1 SEHNR, CDR2 FQNEAQ (reference sequence). CDR3 DNA: TGTGCCAGCAGCTTAGCGGGGAGGGCCCCTAACTATGGCTACACCTTC. Protein: CASSLAGRAPNYGYTF.

This rearrangement joins TRBV20-1 to TRBJ2-1; D unclear. CDR3 length equals 11 residues. Looked up from germline, CDR1 is DFQATT and CDR2 is SNEGSKA (reference sequence). Trimming left V 4 bases short and J 4 bases short, with 5 bases between. CDR3 in amino acids: CSATSYNEQFF. DNA for the CDR3: TGCAGTGCTACCAGTTACAATGAGCAGTTCTTC.

J is TRBJ1-1 and V is TRBV19; 9 bases are a match to TRBD1. The CDR3 extends over 15 amino acids. The V gene end was trimmed by 5 bases and the J gene end by 6 bases; junction bases not matched to a gene: 10. Germline V lookup: CDR1 LNHDA, CDR2 SQIVND (reference sequence). CDR3 coding DNA: TGTGCCAGTAGTCTCCGGAAACAGGGGGCAGCTGAAGCTTTCTTT. Its translation: CASSLRKQGAAEAFF.